This T cell receptor beta chain was sequenced in a study of cytomegalovirus exposure and HLA in healthy donors. Study conclusions and caveats: Across HLA loci, a later analysis found differing TCR association rates, with DRB1 most and HLA-C fewest. Reports indicate that TCR beta sequences accurately predicted the HLA-A and HLA-B alleles of most subjects.

Unrecorded immune exposures were likely, despite nominal health at sampling. Primers included in the PCR were 60 Vbeta and 13 Jbeta primers. Produced via immunoSEQ multiplex PCR; TCRdb's table is partial and in-frame only. The sample includes more than 110,000 clones, 80% of them seen just once. Worth noting for this clone: As yet, its antigen is unknown.

V lost 6 bases and J lost 2; bases outside the gene matches: 13. Looked up from germline, CDR1 is SNHLY and CDR2 is FYNNEI. CDR3 length equals 17 residues. Sequences were obtained from PBMCs. The gene calls are TRBV2 and TRBJ2-3; 8 positions agree with TRBD2. This clonotype was obtained from a man between 50 and 59 years old in good health and CMV-seronegative. For the CDR3, the DNA is TGTGCCAGCAGCTATGCCGGGGGCGGGAGGCCCACAGATACGCAGTATTTT. This translates into CASSYAGGGRPTDTQYF.